This passage covers 20 T cell receptor beta chains from one sample sequenced in a study of T cells after yellow fever vaccination. A single record per CDR3 protein comes from TCRdb applying MiXCR to the 5' RACE reads. The table shows 200,000 to 250,000 distinct CDR3 sequences, with about 3% occurring only once. This specimen consisted of CD4+ T cells sorted from PBMCs, obtained 10 days after the yellow fever booster vaccination. These receptors were collected from a man aged 18 to 35 who received the YFV17D yellow fever vaccine.

This clonotype came up many times. The chain joins TRBV5-4 to TRBJ1-4; D gene ambiguous. V shed 4 bases and J shed 4 bases, with 20 bases lying between them. The length of the CDR3 is 17 residues. Germline lookup yields CDR1 SGHNT and CDR2 YYREEE (reference sequence). The CDR3 region has the DNA TGTGCCAGCAGCCCTCTACCGACCGGGAATTTTAATGAAAAACTGTTTTTT. Translation gives CASSPLPTGNFNEKLFF.

The table lists this clonotype with a few counts. The chain uses TRBV29-1 and TRBJ1-4; D gene ambiguous. Per germline, CDR1 SQVTM and CDR2 ANQGSEA. This CDR3 has 14 amino acids. Trimming cost V 6 bases and J 0 bases, with 11 bases left between them. The CDR3 DNA reads as TGCAGCGTGGCCCCAGAGGCAACTAATGAAAAACTGTTTTTT. Residues: CSVAPEATNEKLFF.

The CDR3 DNA reads as TGCAGTGCTAGGGGCGGGGGGGTGGATACGCAGTATTTT. Translation: CSARGGGVDTQYF. The chain carries TRBV20-1 and TRBJ2-3; 9 bases line up with TRBD2. V gave up 3 bases and J gave up 6 bases; unmatched junction bases: 4. Per the germline V gene, CDR1 is DFQATT and CDR2 is SNEGSKA (reference sequence). The CDR3 is 13 residues long.

The table lists this clonotype with many counts. V gene TRBV6-5 combines with J gene TRBJ2-1; 8 bases agree with TRBD2. V was clipped by 5 bases and J by 10 bases; unmatched bases: 13. This CDR3 region has 15 residues. Germline loops: CDR1 MNHEY, CDR2 SVGAGI. DNA for the CDR3: TGTGCCAGCAGTACTAAGCTCGGGGGGGCCCGGGAGCAGTTCTTC. Translated, it gives CASSTKLGGAREQFF.

The chain is built from TRBV6-6 and TRBJ2-2; 8 nucleotides match TRBD2. With 8 bases clipped from V and 0 bases from J, the junction kept 5 bases outside the gene matches. The CDR3 runs to 15 residues. Germline CDR1 MNHNY, CDR2 SVGAGI (reference sequence). The CDR3 reads CASLGGGTNTGELFF. DNA for the CDR3: TGTGCCAGCCTCGGCGGGGGGACGAACACCGGGGAGCTGTTTTTT.

V gene TRBV20-1 combines with J gene TRBJ1-1, with no clear D. The CDR3 totals 14 residues. The ends were cut back, 3 bases at V and 0 bases at J, with 11 bases in the middle. Germline-derived CDR1 and CDR2 are DFQATT and SNEGSKA (reference sequence). This CDR3 reads CSASRGRVNTEAFF. Here the CDR3 DNA reads TGCAGTGCTAGCCGAGGGCGGGTGAACACTGAAGCTTTCTTT.

The chain recombines TRBV20-1 with TRBJ1-2; unclear D gene. V was shortened by 6 bases and J by 4 bases, with 21 bases between the two germline ends. This CDR3 is built from 15 residues. In germline, CDR1 is DFQATT, CDR2 SNEGSKA (reference sequence). CDR3 sequence (DNA): TGCAGTGCCTTATCCGGGCAGAAGGTTCCCTATGGCTACACCTTC. Protein: CSALSGQKVPYGYTF.

This clonotype has more than one count but fewer than ten. This sequence joins TRBV5-4 and TRBJ2-2, with TRBD1 matching 9 bases. Germline CDR1 reads SGHNT; CDR2 reads YYREEE (reference sequence). The CDR3 consists of 14 residues. J gave up 6 bases and V 5 bases, and 5 bases lay outside the gene matches. In DNA form, the CDR3 reads TGTGCCAGCAGGCGGGACAGGGCGGCCGGGGAGCTGTTTTTT. This sequence encodes CASRRDRAAGELFF. Based on the CDR3 plus reference TRBV5-4 and TRBJ2-2, the full variable domain is ETGVTQSPTHLIKTRGQQVTLRCSSQSGHNTVSWYQQALGQGPQFIFQYYREEENGRGNFPPRFSGLQFPNYSSELNVNALELDDSALYLCASRRDRAAGELFFGEGSRLTVL.

The rearrangement links TRBV7-9 to TRBJ2-5; tentatively, D is TRBD2 (6 bases). Germline V lookup: CDR1 SEHNR, CDR2 FQNEAQ (reference sequence). Trimming removed 7 bases at V and 3 bases at J, with 18 bases between. The CDR3 consists of 15 residues. The CDR3 DNA follows: TGTGCCAGCACCACGATGGGACTTAGGGAAGAGACCCAGTACTTC. Translated: CASTTMGLREETQYF.

The chain joins TRBV18 to TRBJ2-1; 9 bases are a match to TRBD2. Trimming cost V 6 bases and J 5 bases; bases outside gene matches: 8. CDR3 size: 15 residues. Germline V gene lookup returns CDR1 KGHSH and CDR2 LQKENI. The DNA of the CDR3 is TGTGCCAGCTCGCTTAGCGGGGGCCACGACAATGAGCAGTTCTTC. It is translated as CASSLSGGHDNEQFF.

This clonotype came up many times. This chain joins TRBV20-1 and TRBJ1-1, with TRBD1 matching 7 bases. V lost 8 bases and J lost 3; bases outside the gene matches: 9. The length of the CDR3 is 13 residues. The germline CDR1 and CDR2 sequences are DFQATT and SNEGSKA (reference sequence). CDR3 loop: CSTNRGGYTEAFF. The CDR3 DNA follows: TGCAGTACGAACAGGGGTGGGTACACTGAAGCTTTCTTT.

This clonotype occurred many times. The V gene is TRBV6-1, the J gene TRBJ2-7; no definite D call. Trimming pared 2 bases from V and 7 bases from J, leaving 9 bases between. Germline CDR1 reads MNHNS; CDR2 reads SASEGT. The CDR3 is 12 amino acids. The CDR3 bases are TGTGCCAGCAGTGAATCCGGCTGGGAGCAGTACTTC. Its translation is CASSESGWEQYF.

The chain employs TRBV12-3 or TRBV12-4 and TRBJ2-7; D is possibly TRBD1 (6 bases). The CDR3 has 14 residues. The ends were cut back, 5 bases at V and 5 bases at J, with 16 bases in the middle. In nucleotides, the CDR3 is TGTGCCAGCAGTACCTCGACAGGTTCCCACGAGCAGTACTTC. Amino acid sequence: CASSTSTGSHEQYF.

This clonotype came up a few times. J is TRBJ1-6 and V is TRBV7-2; D call uncertain. V was trimmed by 3 bases and J by 10 bases, leaving 7 bases between them. The germline V gene has CDR1 SGHTA and CDR2 FQGNSA. The CDR3 contains 12 residues. CDR3 sequence reads: CASSFGPSPLHF. The CDR3 coding sequence is TGTGCCAGCAGCTTTGGACCGTCACCCCTCCACTTT. The full variable domain, with the rest looked up from reference TRBV7-2 and TRBJ1-6, is GAGVSQSPSNKVTEKGKDVELRCDPISGHTALYWYRQSLGQGLEFLIYFQGNSAPDKSGLPSDRFSAERTGGSVSTLTIQRTQQEDSAVYLCASSFGPSPLHFGNGTRLTVT.

This clonotype was detected many times. This chain uses TRBV5-1 with TRBJ1-1; D possibly corresponds to TRBD1 (6 bases). Germline V CDR1 and CDR2: SGHRS, YFSETQ. CDR3 length: 14 amino acids. V lost 4 bases, J lost 1 base, and 11 bases lay in between. CDR3 protein: CASSLGTTNTEAFF. DNA of the CDR3: TGCGCCAGCAGCCTCGGGACAACGAACACTGAAGCTTTCTTT.

This clonotype was seen a few times. V and J are TRBV7-2 and TRBJ1-3, with D perhaps TRBD1 (5 bases). The CDR3 spans 17 residues. Germline V lookup: CDR1 SGHTA, CDR2 FQGNSA. The V end was cut by 5 bases, the J end by 0 bases, with 17 bases between. For the CDR3, the DNA is TGTGCCAGCAGCATAGAATATTCAGGGCTCTCTGGAAACACCATATATTTT. This encodes CASSIEYSGLSGNTIYF.

The chain couples TRBV7-3 to TRBJ1-1; D is unresolved. V lost 5 bases to trimming and J lost 4 bases, with 14 bases between them. CDR3 length equals 14 residues. Germline V lookup: CDR1 SGHTA, CDR2 FQGTGA. The CDR3 coding sequence is TGTGCCAGCAGCCTAGGACCTAAGGGCACTGAAGCTTTCTTT. Its protein is CASSLGPKGTEAFF.

This clonotype has a count of ten or more. V usage is TRBV20-1 and J usage is TRBJ2-4, with D perhaps matching TRBD2 (5 bases). The CDR3 sequence is 15 residues long. The germline V gene encodes CDR1 DFQATT and CDR2 SNEGSKA (reference sequence). Trimming removed 4 bases from V and 3 bases from J, with 16 bases in between. CDR3 in amino acids: CSAIRTGSGKNIQYF. Here the CDR3 DNA reads TGCAGTGCTATAAGGACTGGATCGGGCAAAAACATTCAGTACTTC.

The sample holds a few counts of this clonotype. This chain links TRBV10-3 with TRBJ1-3; the match to TRBD1 covers 9 bases. CDR1 ENHRY and CDR2 SYGVKD come from the germline V gene. Trimming took 6 bases from V and 0 from J; bases not matched to a gene: 6. The CDR3 covers 16 residues. The DNA of the CDR3 is TGTGCCATCAGAGGGACAGGGACGATCTCTGGAAACACCATATATTTT. Protein: CAIRGTGTISGNTIYF.

There are a few counts of this clonotype. The chain is built from TRBV7-2 and TRBJ1-1; no clear D gene. Trimming took off 5 bases at V and 8 bases at J, with 18 bases between the two ends. This CDR3 is 14 amino acids long. CDR1 is SGHTA, CDR2 FQGNSA, per germline. CDR3 nucleotide sequence: TGTGCCAGCAGCACCGCGTCGGGGTATGCGGAAGCTTTCTTT. Translated: CASSTASGYAEAFF.